The 32 T cell receptor beta chains below all came from one sample that was sequenced in a study of identical twins. Via MiXCR, TCRdb re-called the 5' RACE reads, giving one row per CDR3 protein. The sample yields approximately 700,000 distinct CDR3 sequences, roughly 18% seen once. This sample was shared with a second study, whose subject was T cells expressing NK-cell markers.

The source material was PBMCs. These receptors all stem from a woman between 18 and 29 years old in good health.

The J gene is TRBJ1-5, the V gene TRBV12-3 or TRBV12-4, with D possibly TRBD1 on 6 matching bases. V was clipped by 4 bases and J by 7 bases, with 14 bases between them. The CDR3 totals 14 residues. As DNA, the CDR3 is TGTGCCAGCAGTTGGGGGGCGGGGACACAGCCCCAGCATTTT. Amino acid sequence: CASSWGAGTQPQHF.

This chain uses TRBV12-3 or TRBV12-4 with TRBJ2-3; 9 bases agree with TRBD2. Trimming took 3 bases from V and 5 from J; bases not matched to a gene: 3. The CDR3 contains 14 residues. The chain's CDR3 is CASSLAGGIDTQYF. In nucleotides, the CDR3 is TGTGCCAGCAGTTTGGCGGGAGGGATAGATACGCAGTATTTT.

A few counts support this clonotype. The chain uses TRBV12-5 and TRBJ2-5, with 9 bases aligning to TRBD1. V lost 2 bases, J lost 3 bases, and 10 bases stayed unmatched. The CDR3 consists of 17 residues. Germline assignment: CDR1 LGHNT and CDR2 FRNRAP. CDR3 sequence (DNA): TGTGCTAGTGGTTTGCCGAGAACAGGGGGCTATGAAGAGACCCAGTACTTC. This gives the protein CASGLPRTGGYEETQYF.

The gene calls are TRBV6-2 or TRBV6-3 and TRBJ2-7; no reliable D call. CDR1 is MNHEY, CDR2 SVGEGT, per germline. This CDR3 has 13 amino acids. With 4 bases removed from V and 3 bases from J, the gap between germline ends came to 10 bases. This CDR3 reads CASSSRVGYEQYF. The DNA of the CDR3 is TGTGCCAGCAGTTCAAGGGTGGGCTACGAGCAGTACTTC.

This clonotype has a handful of counts. The V gene is TRBV7-9, the J gene TRBJ2-2, with D possibly TRBD2 on 6 matching bases. V lost 2 bases, J lost 4 bases, and 14 bases lay in between. Germline CDR1 is SEHNR and CDR2 is FQNEAQ (reference sequence). The CDR3 has 16 amino acids. The CDR3 nucleotides read TGTGCCAGCAGCTTATTTGGGGGAGGTCTCACCGGGGAGCTGTTTTTT. Amino acids: CASSLFGGGLTGELFF.

A few counts support this clonotype. The chain has TRBV6-4 and TRBJ2-1; perhaps TRBD2 as D (7 bases). CDR1 and CDR2 from the germline V gene are MRHNA and SNTAGT. This CDR3 spans 15 amino acids. Trimming left V 5 bases short and J 8 bases short, with 19 bases between. The CDR3 loop reads CASSPEGGGRDEQFF. The CDR3 DNA reads TGTGCCAGCAGTCCCGAAGGGGGGGGCAGGGATGAGCAGTTCTTC.

J is TRBJ2-1 and V is TRBV29-1, with 8 bases identical to TRBD1. Germline assignment: CDR1 SQVTM and CDR2 ANQGSEA. J gave up 6 bases and V 6 bases, and 4 bases lay outside the gene matches. CDR3 length: 12 amino acids. The DNA for the CDR3 is TGCAGCGTACTAACAGGGGGCAATGAGCAGTTCTTC. Its protein is CSVLTGGNEQFF.

The chain recombines TRBV7-2 with TRBJ2-3; 7 bases map to TRBD2. This CDR3 spans 18 amino acids. The trim removed 0 bases at V and 2 bases at J, leaving 11 bases unmatched. The germline V gene encodes CDR1 SGHTA and CDR2 FQGNSA. CDR3 residues: CASSLAFSSGGLTDTQYF. CDR3 bases: TGTGCCAGCAGCTTAGCTTTTTCTAGCGGAGGACTCACAGATACGCAGTATTTT.

Turning to this clonotype: The CDR3 does not end in the conserved phenylalanine or tryptophan, so this is likely a read error. It is unclear where the CDR3 begins or ends on the DNA, so no DNA is shown, and the CDR3 is as TCRdb lists it. The chain is built from TRBV20-1 and TRBJ2-5; TRBD1 is the table's D call and was not checked against the DNA. Germline V lookup: CDR1 DFQATT, CDR2 SNEGSKA (reference sequence). The CDR3 comprises 10 residues, both ends counted. The CDR3 loop reads CSARLGQGAL.

This clonotype was seen a handful of times. The CDR3 nucleotides are TGCAGCGTAGCCGGGCCATATGGCTACACCTTC. The encoded protein is CSVAGPYGYTF. The V gene is TRBV29-1, the J gene TRBJ1-2; D gene unclear. Germline CDR1 is SQVTM and CDR2 is ANQGSEA. This CDR3 spans 11 amino acids. Trimming took off 6 bases at V and 5 bases at J, with 10 bases between the two ends.

This clonotype was seen more than once but under ten times. This rearrangement joins TRBV6-1 to TRBJ2-7; a weak D match, TRBD2 (5 bases). The V gene's germline CDR1 is MNHNS and CDR2 SASEGT. The CDR3 has 14 amino acids. Trimming cost V 5 bases and J 4 bases, with 15 bases left between them. The CDR3 DNA is TGTGCCAGCAGTCCGACGGGGAATGTATACGAGCAGTACTTC. Encoded protein: CASSPTGNVYEQYF.

The chain is built from TRBV12-3 or TRBV12-4 and TRBJ2-3; tentatively, D is TRBD2 (6 bases). This CDR3 region has 15 residues. The germline V and J ends were trimmed by 5 bases and 0 bases, with 12 bases remaining between them. This CDR3 is CASSAWRASTDTQYF. The CDR3 DNA reads TGTGCCAGCAGTGCCTGGAGGGCTAGCACAGATACGCAGTATTTT.

Ten or more counts support this clonotype. The rearrangement links TRBV12-3 or TRBV12-4 to TRBJ2-5; no definite D call. This CDR3 has 12 residues. The V and J ends lost 6 bases and 0 bases respectively, with 5 bases between them. The CDR3: CASSQYQETQYF. CDR3 in DNA: TGTGCCAGCAGCCAGTACCAAGAGACCCAGTACTTC.

In its sample, this clonotype was seen a few times. The genes are TRBV6-5 and TRBJ2-2; a possible D gene is TRBD2 (5 bases). CDR1 and CDR2 from the germline V gene are MNHEY and SVGAGI. The ends were cut back, 6 bases at V and 6 bases at J, with 14 bases in the middle. The CDR3 has 14 amino acids. Here the CDR3 reads CASRLEGLAGELFF. CDR3 nucleotide sequence: TGTGCCAGCAGATTAGAGGGTTTAGCCGGGGAGCTGTTTTTT.

There are a few counts of this clonotype. The gene calls are TRBV12-3 or TRBV12-4 and TRBJ1-6; tentatively, D is TRBD1 (5 bases). CDR3 length: 15 amino acids. V lost 1 base to trimming and J lost 6 bases, with 10 bases between them. The chain's CDR3 is CASSLGVRANSPLHF. CDR3 in DNA: TGTGCCAGCAGTTTAGGAGTCAGGGCTAATTCACCCCTCCACTTT.

This clonotype occurred many times. The chain is built from TRBV6-2 or TRBV6-3 and TRBJ2-7; D gene unclear. Germline CDR1 reads MNHEY; CDR2 reads SVGEGT. Between the trimmed V and J ends, which lost 7 bases and 3 bases, there was a span of 7 bases. The length of the CDR3 is 11 residues. The CDR3 DNA reads TGTGCCAGCACCTATAGCTACGAGCAGTACTTC. Amino acids: CASTYSYEQYF.

This clonotype was observed a few times. The rearrangement uses TRBV6-1 and TRBJ2-3; D uncertain. The CDR3 is 14 amino acids. Germline-derived CDR1 and CDR2 are MNHNS and SASEGT. V lost 6 bases and J lost 4, with 14 bases in between. As DNA, the CDR3 is TGTGCCAGCAGATCTCTATCTTATTCAGATACGCAGTATTTT. It yields the protein CASRSLSYSDTQYF.

This clonotype was seen only a few times. The V and J genes are TRBV20-1 and TRBJ1-6; TRBD1 is a possible D gene (5 bases). Per the germline V gene, CDR1 is DFQATT and CDR2 is SNEGSKA (reference sequence). This CDR3 has 14 amino acids. The germline V and J ends were trimmed by 0 bases and 6 bases, with 9 bases remaining between them. CDR3 protein: CSARDGDANSPLHF. DNA for the CDR3: TGCAGTGCTAGAGATGGGGACGCTAATTCACCCCTCCACTTT.

This clonotype occurred a few times. This CDR3 reads CAINAGTGIKNEQYF. In DNA, the CDR3 is TGTGCCATCAACGCCGGGACAGGGATTAAGAACGAGCAGTACTTC. V gene TRBV10-3 combines with J gene TRBJ2-7, with 9 bases identical to TRBD1. Trimming removed 7 bases from V and 5 bases from J; junction bases left unmatched: 12. This CDR3 is 15 amino acids long. The germline V gene has CDR1 ENHRY and CDR2 SYGVKD.

In this sample, this clonotype turned up a few times. The chain combines TRBV12-3 or TRBV12-4 with TRBJ2-1; 9 bases agree with TRBD2. CDR3 size: 15 residues. After removal of 1 base from V and 7 bases from J, the junction contained 5 bases not matched to a gene. CDR3 residues: CASSLESSGRNEQFF. The CDR3 region has the DNA TGTGCCAGCAGTTTAGAGAGTAGCGGGAGAAATGAGCAGTTCTTC.

This clonotype was seen more than once but under ten times. The V gene is TRBV6-2 or TRBV6-3, the J gene TRBJ2-7; D gene ambiguous. The V end was cut by 4 bases, the J end by 5 bases, with 21 bases between. Germline CDR1 reads MNHEY; CDR2 reads SVGEGT. CDR3 length: 16 amino acids. Here the CDR3 DNA reads TGTGCCAGCAGTTCCCCTCTCTATGCTCCGGTGGACGAGCAGTACTTC. It encodes CASSSPLYAPVDEQYF.

This clonotype was detected a few times. The chain has TRBV20-1 and TRBJ1-4; D may be TRBD1 (5 bases). The CDR3 runs to 15 residues. V gave up 2 bases and J gave up 4 bases, with 14 bases separating them. Germline V lookup: CDR1 DFQATT, CDR2 SNEGSKA (reference sequence). The CDR3 region is CSARSSGRVNEKLFF. The CDR3 nucleotides read TGCAGTGCTAGATCCTCGGGACGGGTTAATGAAAAACTGTTTTTT.

The V and J genes are TRBV6-1 and TRBJ2-2; perhaps TRBD1 as D (6 bases). Germline V gene data show CDR1 as MNHNS and CDR2 as SASEGT. Between the trimmed V and J ends, which lost 6 bases and 0 bases, there was a span of 14 bases. The CDR3 has 16 residues. CDR3 DNA sequence: TGTGCCAGCAGAAAACAGGGTTATGCGAACACCGGGGAGCTGTTTTTT. Protein product: CASRKQGYANTGELFF.

The V and J genes are TRBV29-1 and TRBJ1-2; 8 bases align to TRBD1. The germline CDR1 and CDR2 sequences are SQVTM and ANQGSEA. The CDR3 sequence is 12 residues long. With 5 bases clipped from V and 5 bases from J, the junction kept 4 bases outside the gene matches. The CDR3 here is CSVQWTGYGYTF. CDR3 sequence (DNA): TGCAGCGTTCAATGGACAGGGTATGGCTACACCTTC.

This clonotype was counted between two and nine times. The CDR3: CASSSFIAGGQTDTQYF. The DNA of the CDR3 is TGCGCCAGCAGCTCCTTCATAGCGGGGGGGCAGACAGATACGCAGTATTTT. The chain uses TRBV5-1 and TRBJ2-3; 11 bases align to TRBD2. Germline values: CDR1 SGHRS, CDR2 YFSETQ. CDR3 size: 17 residues. J lost 3 bases, V lost 3 bases, and 9 bases had no gene match.

Only a few counts were recorded for this clonotype. This chain connects TRBV29-1 to TRBJ2-1; D ambiguous. Per germline, CDR1 SQVTM and CDR2 ANQGSEA. Trimming removed 5 bases from V and 0 bases from J, with 8 bases in between. This CDR3 contains 13 residues. This CDR3 reads CSVSIGSYNEQFF. As DNA, the CDR3 is TGCAGCGTTAGTATCGGCTCCTACAATGAGCAGTTCTTC.

The chain carries TRBV7-9 and TRBJ2-2; 7 bases are a match to TRBD1. The CDR3 extends over 15 amino acids. Germline CDR1 and CDR2: SEHNR and FQNEAQ (reference sequence). V gave up 6 bases and J gave up 0 bases; unmatched junction bases: 4. CDR3 sequence (DNA): TGTGCCAGCAGTAGGGGACAGACGAACACCGGGGAGCTGTTTTTT. This translates into CASSRGQTNTGELFF.

This clonotype was recorded a few times. The gene calls are TRBV12-3 or TRBV12-4 and TRBJ2-2; 9 positions match TRBD2. This CDR3 comprises 13 residues. V trimming: 6 bases; J trimming: 7 bases; junction bases outside the gene matches: 3. The CDR3 loop reads CASRRLADGELFF. The CDR3 DNA reads as TGTGCCAGCAGAAGACTAGCGGACGGGGAGCTGTTTTTT.

The sample holds a few counts of this clonotype. The V call is TRBV7-9, the J call TRBJ2-7, with D possibly being TRBD2 (6 bases). The germline V gene has CDR1 SEHNR and CDR2 FQNEAQ (reference sequence). V was pared by 3 bases and J by 0 bases, with 12 bases between. CDR3 length equals 15 residues. The CDR3 DNA reads TGTGCCAGCAGCTTCTCCGGGACTTACTCCTACGAGCAGTACTTC. This gives the protein CASSFSGTYSYEQYF.

The chain combines TRBV20-1 with TRBJ1-1; unclear D gene. Germline assignment: CDR1 DFQATT and CDR2 SNEGSKA (reference sequence). The V and J ends lost 3 bases and 0 bases respectively, with 8 bases between them. This CDR3 is 13 amino acids long. CDR3 nucleotides: TGCAGTGCTAGGGACGGTCTGAACACTGAAGCTTTCTTT. It codes for CSARDGLNTEAFF.

The gene calls are TRBV20-1 and TRBJ2-3; a possible D gene is TRBD2 (6 bases). Trimming cost V 5 bases and J 0 bases, with 18 bases left between them. In germline, CDR1 is DFQATT, CDR2 SNEGSKA (reference sequence). There are 16 residues in the CDR3. The CDR3 sequence: CSARYLLAGSTDTQYF. The CDR3, as DNA: TGCAGTGCTCGATACCTTCTGGCGGGGAGCACAGATACGCAGTATTTT.

Turning to this clonotype: Mismatch with germline at one junction end may stem from a read error. V and J are TRBV7-7 and TRBJ2-1; 9 bases match TRBD2. This CDR3 has 14 residues. The germline V gene encodes CDR1 SSHAT and CDR2 FNYEAQ (reference sequence). The chain's CDR3 is CASSPSGANNEQFF. The CDR3 DNA follows: TGTGCTAGCAGCCCTAGCGGGGCCAACAATGAGCAGTTCTTC. The complete variable domain, with remaining parts taken from reference TRBV7-7 and TRBJ2-1, reads GAGVSQSPRYKVTKRGQDVTLRCDPISSHATLYWYQQALGQGPEFLTYFNYEAQPDKSGLPSDRFSAERPEGSISTLTIQRTEQRDSAMYRCASSPSGANNEQFFGPGTRLTVL.